Given below is one T cell receptor (beta chain) in context. As yet, its antigen is unknown. No treatment had been given to any patient before thyroid surgery. Germline loops: CDR1 SNHLY, CDR2 FYNNEI. Trimming stripped 4 bases from V and 4 bases from J, with 13 bases between. The CDR3 is made up of 14 amino acids. In the study's own analysis: It was from CDR3 differences across clinicopathological groups that a distant-metastasis classifier for papillary thyroid cancer was built. With MiXCR, TCRdb called clones anew from the PCR reads. V and J calls and clone size were set by TCRdb, not the authors. There are fewer than 70,000 clones in the sample; roughly 30% occur only once, and around a sixth lies in the top ten. This entry belongs to a study of metastatic and nonmetastatic thyroid tumors. Study information: It was across blood and tumor or nodule tissue from malignant and benign thyroid patients that repertoires were compared. Study outcomes and limitations: For both blood and tumor, malignant thyroid tumors reportedly showed significantly higher TCR beta diversity than benign nodules did.

This clonotype originated in a female donor with papillary thyroid cancer or a benign thyroid nodule (not recorded which). Some clones in this sample may be carry-over from other donors' samples. This rearrangement joins TRBV2 to TRBJ1-2, with D unclear. Input material: blood. CDR3 in DNA: TGTGCCAGCAGTGTTGGCGACGTAAGCTATGGCTACACCTTC. Protein sequence: CASSVGDVSYGYTF. Full variable domain (outside the CDR3, taken from reference TRBV2 and TRBJ1-2): EPEVTQTPSHQVTQMGQEVILRCVPISNHLYFYWYRQILGQKVEFLVSFYNNEISEKSEIFDDQFSVERPDGSNFTLKIRSTKLEDSAMYFCASSVGDVSYGYTFGSGTRLTVV.